These 29 T cell receptor beta chains share one sample of origin, sequenced in a study of cytomegalovirus exposure and HLA in healthy donors. 13 Jbeta primers and 60 Vbeta primers were used for the PCR. TCRdb's copy holds only in-frame clones and misses some; the assay was immunoSEQ multiplex PCR. The table has more than 85,000 clones, 81% seen once. The sample taken for sequencing was PBMCs. The receptors shown here come from a woman aged 25 to 39 in good health and CMV-seronegative.

The J gene is TRBJ1-3, the V gene TRBV10-3, with unresolved D. Trimming removed 5 bases from V and 2 bases from J, with 10 bases in between. CDR1 is ENHRY and CDR2 is SYGVKD in the germline V gene. The CDR3 extends over 14 amino acids. The CDR3: CAISQIATGNTIYF. CDR3 nucleotides: TGTGCCATCAGTCAGATTGCCACTGGAAACACCATATATTTT.

The CDR3 sequence: CASSVEGLAGWKDTQYF. CDR3 DNA: TGTGCCAGCAGCGTCGAGGGACTAGCGGGTTGGAAGGATACGCAGTATTTT. The rearrangement links TRBV9 to TRBJ2-3, with 12 bases matching TRBD2. Germline CDR1 is SGDLS and CDR2 is YYNGEE. The CDR3 sequence is 17 residues long. Trimming at V came to 2 bases and at J to 6 bases, leaving 10 bases not matched to a gene.

The rearrangement links TRBV6-5 to TRBJ2-7; D is ambiguous. Looked up from germline, CDR1 is MNHEY and CDR2 is SVGAGI. Trimming pared 2 bases from V and 2 bases from J, leaving 7 bases between. The CDR3 loop spans 13 amino acids. The CDR3 DNA sequence: TGTGCCAGCAGTTACGGCGGTACCTACGAGCAGTACTTC. This codes for CASSYGGTYEQYF.

Concerning this clone: The same CDR3 also results from other DNA sequences found in this sample. The V gene is TRBV28, the J gene TRBJ1-5; D ambiguous. V gave up 6 bases and J gave up 2 bases, with 2 bases separating them. This CDR3 contains 11 residues. The V gene's germline CDR1 is MDHEN and CDR2 SYDVKM. CDR3 amino acids: CASSGNQPQHF. The CDR3 DNA is TGTGCCAGCAGCGGCAATCAGCCCCAGCATTTT.

The rearrangement joins TRBV4-1 to TRBJ2-3, with 8 bases identical to TRBD2. The CDR3 consists of 16 residues. Trimming at V came to 1 base and at J to 0 bases, leaving 3 bases not matched to a gene. The germline V gene has CDR1 MGHRA and CDR2 YSYEKL. CDR3 sequence (DNA): TGCGCCAGCAGCCAAGTGTCTAGCGGGAGCACAGATACGCAGTATTTT. This sequence encodes CASSQVSSGSTDTQYF.

Only a few counts were recorded for this clone. The chain has TRBV15 and TRBJ2-7; 11 nucleotides agree with TRBD2. The CDR3 is 15 amino acids. Germline CDR1 is LNHNV and CDR2 is YYDKDF (reference sequence). Trimming took 5 bases from V and 4 from J; bases not matched to a gene: 7. The CDR3 spells CATSVETSGMYEQYF. The CDR3 nucleotides read TGTGCCACCAGCGTTGAGACTAGCGGGATGTACGAGCAGTACTTC.

This clone was observed a few times. This chain uses TRBV7-9 with TRBJ1-1; D gene uncertain. This CDR3 has 14 amino acids. Between the trimmed V and J ends, which lost 5 bases and 0 bases, there was a span of 10 bases. Germline loops: CDR1 SEHNR, CDR2 FQNEAQ (reference sequence). The chain's CDR3 is CASSLQTVNTEAFF. CDR3 sequence (DNA): TGTGCCAGCAGCCTACAGACCGTGAACACTGAAGCTTTCTTT.

The V call is TRBV28, the J call TRBJ2-5, with 10 bases fitting TRBD1. Germline trimming cut 5 bases from V and 3 bases from J; bases unmatched to any gene: 6. The CDR3 is 15 residues long. Germline V lookup: CDR1 MDHEN, CDR2 SYDVKM. CDR3 sequence: CASSHPGTGEETQYF. The CDR3, as DNA: TGTGCCAGCAGTCATCCCGGGACAGGGGAAGAGACCCAGTACTTC.

The chain is built from TRBV15 and TRBJ2-1; 10 nucleotides align to TRBD1. Looked up from germline, CDR1 is LNHNV and CDR2 is YYDKDF (reference sequence). The CDR3 extends over 15 amino acids. The V gene end was trimmed by 2 bases and the J gene end by 9 bases; junction bases not matched to a gene: 7. The CDR3 sequence is CATSRSRDRGREQFF. CDR3 nucleotide sequence: TGTGCCACCAGCAGATCCCGGGACAGGGGTCGTGAGCAGTTCTTC.

This clone was seen just once. The V call is TRBV19, the J call TRBJ2-3; 9 bases line up with TRBD2. This CDR3 region has 15 residues. The junction had 10 bases not matched to a gene; V was cut back by 6 bases and J by 6 bases. Per germline, CDR1 LNHDA and CDR2 SQIVND (reference sequence). As DNA, the CDR3 is TGTGCCAGTAGAATTAGCGGGAGTGTTATGGATACGCAGTATTTT. It encodes CASRISGSVMDTQYF.

The chain carries TRBV27 and TRBJ2-1, with D perhaps TRBD1 (6 bases). The V gene lost 3 bases and the J gene lost 8 bases, with 14 bases spanning the gap. CDR1 is MNHEY and CDR2 is SMNVEV in the germline V gene (reference sequence). This CDR3 has 14 residues. The CDR3 nucleotides read TGTGCCAGCAGTTTCGCCCTACAGGGCTATGAGCAGTTCTTC. As protein: CASSFALQGYEQFF.

V is TRBV27 and J is TRBJ2-7; 9 bases align to TRBD1. Trimming at V came to 4 bases and at J to 4 bases, leaving 5 bases not matched to a gene. CDR1 and CDR2 from the germline V gene are MNHEY and SMNVEV (reference sequence). The CDR3 sequence is 14 residues long. The DNA of the CDR3 is TGTGCCAGCAGTTCTGGACAGGGGTTTTACGAGCAGTACTTC. Amino acid sequence: CASSSGQGFYEQYF.

This chain uses TRBV19 with TRBJ2-2; D remains unclear. There are 16 residues in the CDR3. Trimming left V 6 bases short and J 2 bases short, with 16 bases between. Germline loops: CDR1 LNHDA, CDR2 SQIVND (reference sequence). CDR3 nucleotide sequence: TGTGCCAGTAGCTTTTCCGGGTCACGAAACACCGGGGAGCTGTTTTTT. This translates into CASSFSGSRNTGELFF. Full variable domain (outside the CDR3, taken from reference TRBV19 and TRBJ2-2): DGGITQSPKYLFRKEGQNVTLSCEQNLNHDAMYWYRQDPGQGLRLIYYSQIVNDFQKGDIAEGYSVSREKKESFPLTVTSAQKNPTAFYLCASSFSGSRNTGELFFGEGSRLTVL.

The V and J genes are TRBV4-2 and TRBJ2-3; D ambiguous. In germline, CDR1 is LGHNA, CDR2 YNFKEQ. V lost 0 bases, J lost 0 bases, and 7 bases lay in between. CDR3 length: 15 amino acids. The CDR3 loop reads CASSQDGSSTDTQYF. The CDR3 DNA sequence: TGTGCCAGCAGCCAAGACGGTTCAAGCACAGATACGCAGTATTTT.

The V call is TRBV5-4, the J call TRBJ2-1, with 11 bases that match TRBD2. CDR1 is SGHNT, CDR2 YYREEE, per germline (reference sequence). The CDR3 consists of 17 residues. V shed 4 bases, J shed 8 bases, and the junction held 14 bases outside the gene matches. The CDR3 protein is CASSQPRLAGMVDEQFF. CDR3 bases: TGTGCCAGCAGCCAACCGAGACTAGCGGGGATGGTAGATGAGCAGTTCTTC.

The chain is built from TRBV2 and TRBJ2-7; a possible D gene is TRBD1 (5 bases). This CDR3 has 13 residues. Trimming left V 8 bases short and J 0 bases short, with 11 bases between. Looked up from germline, CDR1 is SNHLY and CDR2 is FYNNEI. The CDR3 is CASLDISSYEQYF. As DNA, the CDR3 is TGTGCCAGCCTGGACATCAGCTCCTACGAGCAGTACTTC. Filled out from reference TRBV2 and TRBJ2-7, the complete variable domain reads EPEVTQTPSHQVTQMGQEVILRCVPISNHLYFYWYRQILGQKVEFLVSFYNNEISEKSEIFDDQFSVERPDGSNFTLKIRSTKLEDSAMYFCASLDISSYEQYFGPGTRLTVT.

This clone came up once. The J gene is TRBJ2-4, the V gene TRBV11-2, with TRBD2 matching over 12 bases. Germline CDR1 is SGHAT and CDR2 is FQNNGV. J lost 2 bases, V lost 5 bases, and 7 bases had no gene match. The CDR3 is 17 amino acids. In DNA, the CDR3 is TGTGCCAGCAGCAGAGGTGGACTAGCGGGACCCAAAAACATTCAGTACTTC. Its translation: CASSRGGLAGPKNIQYF.

The chain employs TRBV7-3 and TRBJ2-2; 7 bases match TRBD1. The CDR3 spans 16 residues. V shed 4 bases and J 0 bases; nucleotides not matched to a gene: 5. The germline V gene has CDR1 SGHTA and CDR2 FQGTGA. The CDR3 sequence is CASSSTGTANTGELFF. Here the CDR3 DNA reads TGTGCCAGCAGCTCAACCGGGACAGCGAACACCGGGGAGCTGTTTTTT.

The genes are TRBV27 and TRBJ2-7; 7 nucleotides line up with TRBD1. With V trimmed by 0 bases and J by 3 bases, 8 bases remained unmatched. Looked up from germline, CDR1 is MNHEY and CDR2 is SMNVEV (reference sequence). CDR3 length: 16 residues. CDR3 DNA sequence: TGTGCCAGCAGTTTATCGGTGGGGGCAGGGGGCTACGAGCAGTACTTC. This encodes CASSLSVGAGGYEQYF.

Only a few counts were recorded for this clone. The chain recombines TRBV7-2 with TRBJ1-1, with a weak D call TRBD1 (5 bases). Germline CDR1 is SGHTA and CDR2 is FQGNSA. The CDR3 runs to 13 residues. The V and J ends lost 5 bases and 3 bases respectively, with 10 bases between them. The CDR3 nucleotides read TGTGCCAGCAGCGCCCGGGGGGACACTGAAGCTTTCTTT. Protein: CASSARGDTEAFF.

This sequence joins TRBV5-4 and TRBJ2-3; the match to TRBD2 covers 9 bases. Germline lookup yields CDR1 SGHNT and CDR2 YYREEE (reference sequence). The CDR3 loop spans 17 amino acids. Trimming cost V 0 bases and J 0 bases; bases outside gene matches: 5. CDR3 in amino acids: CASSLGLAGRSTDTQYF. In DNA, the CDR3 is TGTGCCAGCAGCTTGGGTCTAGCGGGGCGTAGCACAGATACGCAGTATTTT.

The chain links TRBV30 to TRBJ2-7; D is unclear. CDR1 is GTSNPN and CDR2 is SVGIG in the germline V gene (reference sequence). The CDR3 runs 11 residues. The V end lost 0 bases, the J end lost 4 bases, and 4 bases lay between the germline ends. CDR3 DNA: TGTGCCTGGAGTGTTCAGTACGAGCAGTACTTC. It translates to CAWSVQYEQYF.

The chain uses TRBV5-4 and TRBJ2-3, with a possible D match to TRBD1 (5 bases). Germline-derived CDR1 and CDR2 are SGHNT and YYREEE (reference sequence). The V end was cut by 1 base, the J end by 0 bases, with 9 bases between. This CDR3 comprises 15 residues. The CDR3 DNA follows: TGTGCCAGCAGCTTGACAGGTATTAGCACAGATACGCAGTATTTT. Translation: CASSLTGISTDTQYF.

The chain joins TRBV5-1 to TRBJ2-3, with D maybe TRBD2 (5 bases). CDR3 length: 15 amino acids. Germline V lookup: CDR1 SGHRS, CDR2 YFSETQ. Deletions cut 0 bases from V and 2 bases from J, with 10 bases between. The DNA of the CDR3 is TGCGCCAGCAGCTTGGTAGCGTCGACCACAGATACGCAGTATTTT. Residues: CASSLVASTTDTQYF.

The V gene is TRBV23-1, the J gene TRBJ2-1; unclear D gene. Being an ORF, TRBV23-1 has a function that is uncertain. V lost 2 bases and J 7 bases, leaving 18 bases between the germline ends. This CDR3 has 16 amino acids. The CDR3 is CASSQTRFHHENEQFF. DNA for the CDR3: TGCGCCAGCAGTCAAACGCGTTTCCACCACGAGAATGAGCAGTTCTTC.

The CDR3 coding sequence is TGCAGCGTTGGAGCGGTCCGCCACGAGCAGTACTTC. Its protein product is CSVGAVRHEQYF. The chain carries TRBV29-1 and TRBJ2-7; D may be TRBD2 (5 bases). Germline lookup yields CDR1 SQVTM and CDR2 ANQGSEA. V dropped 4 bases and J dropped 5 bases, with 12 bases sitting between them. The CDR3 is made up of 12 amino acids.

A word on this clone: The junction departs from germline at one end; a sequencing error may be responsible. The chain combines TRBV2 with TRBJ2-3; 7 nucleotides match TRBD1. The CDR3 is 15 amino acids. Germline V lookup: CDR1 SNHLY, CDR2 FYNNEI. The CDR3 bases are TGTGCCAGCAGTGAAGGGATTGAGGGGACAGATACGCGGTATTTT. Its translation: CASSEGIEGTDTRYF.

The rearrangement joins TRBV30 to TRBJ2-1, with 8 bases aligning to TRBD1. V lost 5 bases, J lost 6 bases, and 9 bases stayed unmatched. CDR1 is GTSNPN and CDR2 is SVGIG in the germline V gene (reference sequence). The CDR3 covers 14 residues. The DNA for the CDR3 is TGTGCCTGGCGGACGGACAGGGTCGCCAATGAGCAGTTCTTC. Its protein is CAWRTDRVANEQFF.

J is TRBJ2-5 and V is TRBV28, with 10 bases lining up with TRBD1. The CDR3 is 15 amino acids. The germline gives CDR1 MDHEN, CDR2 SYDVKM. V was clipped by 6 bases and J by 3 bases; unmatched bases: 7. The CDR3 bases are TGTGCCAGCAGCGCACCCGGGACAGGGGAAGAGACCCAGTACTTC. Translated, it gives CASSAPGTGEETQYF.